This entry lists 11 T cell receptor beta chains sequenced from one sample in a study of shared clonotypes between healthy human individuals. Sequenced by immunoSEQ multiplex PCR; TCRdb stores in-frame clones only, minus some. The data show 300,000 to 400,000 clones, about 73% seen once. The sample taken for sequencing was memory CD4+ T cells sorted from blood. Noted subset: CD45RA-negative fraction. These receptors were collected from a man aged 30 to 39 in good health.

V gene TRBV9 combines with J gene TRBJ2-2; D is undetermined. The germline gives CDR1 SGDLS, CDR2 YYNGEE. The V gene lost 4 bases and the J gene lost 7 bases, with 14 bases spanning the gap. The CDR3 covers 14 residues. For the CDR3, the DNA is TGTGCCAGCAGCCCGACCCCAAACGGCGGGGAGCTGTTTTTT. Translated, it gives CASSPTPNGGELFF.

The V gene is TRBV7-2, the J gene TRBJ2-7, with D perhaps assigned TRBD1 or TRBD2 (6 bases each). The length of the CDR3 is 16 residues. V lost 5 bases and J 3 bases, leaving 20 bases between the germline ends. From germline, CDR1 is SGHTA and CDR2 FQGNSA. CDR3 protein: CASSPPRGRDRYEQYF. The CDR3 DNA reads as TGTGCCAGCAGCCCCCCCCGGGGGCGGGATCGCTACGAGCAGTACTTC.

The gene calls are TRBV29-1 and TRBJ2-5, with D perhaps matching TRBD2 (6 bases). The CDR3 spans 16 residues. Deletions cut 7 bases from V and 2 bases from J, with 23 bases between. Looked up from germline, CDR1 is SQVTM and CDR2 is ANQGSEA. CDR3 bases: TGCAGCGCTTTTTCTTTTAGGAGGGGCCAACAAGAGACCCAGTACTTC. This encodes CSAFSFRRGQQETQYF.

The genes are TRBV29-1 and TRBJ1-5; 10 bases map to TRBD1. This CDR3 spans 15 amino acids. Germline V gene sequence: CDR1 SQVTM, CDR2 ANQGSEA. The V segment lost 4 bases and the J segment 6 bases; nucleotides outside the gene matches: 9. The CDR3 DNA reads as TGCAGCGTTGCCTCCGGGACAGGGGTTGTTCAGCCCCAGCATTTT. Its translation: CSVASGTGVVQPQHF.

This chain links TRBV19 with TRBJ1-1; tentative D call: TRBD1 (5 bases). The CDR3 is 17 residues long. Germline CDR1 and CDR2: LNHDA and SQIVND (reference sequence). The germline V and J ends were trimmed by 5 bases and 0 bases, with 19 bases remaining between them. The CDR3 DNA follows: TGTGCCAGTAGTCCACTCGCGCCGGGGCAGGTGAACACTGAAGCTTTCTTT. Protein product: CASSPLAPGQVNTEAFF.

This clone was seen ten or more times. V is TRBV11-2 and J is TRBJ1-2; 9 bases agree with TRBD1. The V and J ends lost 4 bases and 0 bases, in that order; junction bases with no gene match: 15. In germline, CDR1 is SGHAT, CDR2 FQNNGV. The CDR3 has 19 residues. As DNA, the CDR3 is TGTGCCAGCAGCTCAACGGGGCGGGGACAGGGTGGTCCTAACTATGGCTACACCTTC. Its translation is CASSSTGRGQGGPNYGYTF.

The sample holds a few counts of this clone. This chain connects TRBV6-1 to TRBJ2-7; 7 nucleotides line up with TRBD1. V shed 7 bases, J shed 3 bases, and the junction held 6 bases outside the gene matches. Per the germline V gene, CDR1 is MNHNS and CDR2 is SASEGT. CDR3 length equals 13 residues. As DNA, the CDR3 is TGTGCCAGCACCGAGACAGGGCGCTACGAGCAGTACTTC. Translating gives CASTETGRYEQYF.

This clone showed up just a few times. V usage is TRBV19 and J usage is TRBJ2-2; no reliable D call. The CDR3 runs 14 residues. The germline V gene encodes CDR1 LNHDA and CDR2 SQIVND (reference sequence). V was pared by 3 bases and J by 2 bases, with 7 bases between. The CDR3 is CASSMGSNTGELFF. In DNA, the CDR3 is TGTGCCAGTAGTATGGGCAGTAACACCGGGGAGCTGTTTTTT.

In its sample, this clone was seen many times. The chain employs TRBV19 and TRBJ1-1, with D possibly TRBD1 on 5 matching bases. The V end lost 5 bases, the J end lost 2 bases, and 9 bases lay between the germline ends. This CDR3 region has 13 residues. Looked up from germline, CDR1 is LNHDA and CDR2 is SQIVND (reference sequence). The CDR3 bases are TGTGCCAGTAGTTTACAGGATAACACTGAAGCTTTCTTT. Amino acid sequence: CASSLQDNTEAFF.

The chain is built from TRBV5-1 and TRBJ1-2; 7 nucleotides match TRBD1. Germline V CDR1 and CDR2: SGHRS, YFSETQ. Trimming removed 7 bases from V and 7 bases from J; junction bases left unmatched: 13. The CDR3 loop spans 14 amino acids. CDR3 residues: CASRLDRTFGGYTF. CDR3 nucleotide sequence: TGCGCCAGCCGGTTGGACAGGACTTTCGGTGGCTACACCTTC.

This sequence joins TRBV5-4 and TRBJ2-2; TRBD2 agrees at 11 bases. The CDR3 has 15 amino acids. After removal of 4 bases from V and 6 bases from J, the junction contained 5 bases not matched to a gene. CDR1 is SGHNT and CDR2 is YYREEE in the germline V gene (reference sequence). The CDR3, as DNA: TGTGCCAGCAGCCGAGGGACTAGCGGCCCCGGGGAGCTGTTTTTT. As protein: CASSRGTSGPGELFF.